The table lists the clone carrying this T cell receptor (beta chain) with a few counts. The source of the sample is a study of technical replicates of blood from a few donors. Sequencing was performed with immunoSEQ multiplex PCR; in TCRdb, only in-frame clones are kept and a portion is missing. This sample yields around 76,000 clones, of which over 80% are seen a single time; approximately 0.3% belongs to the top ten. This CDR3 contains 12 residues. V was pared by 2 bases and J by 8 bases, with 9 bases between. CDR1 GTSNPN and CDR2 SVGIG come from the germline V gene (reference sequence). The rearrangement links TRBV30 to TRBJ1-4; possible D gene TRBD1, 5 bases. This receptor was taken from a human donor in good health. Material: T cells isolated from PBMCs. The CDR3 is CAWSWEGEKLFF. The CDR3 DNA is TGTGCCTGGAGTTGGGAGGGGGAAAAACTGTTTTTT.